This T cell receptor beta chain was captured by sequencing in a study of blood T cell repertoires in COVID-19. The wider study: Samples of COVID-19 (acute and convalescent) were obtained from the United States, Italy and Spain. From T cells, B-cell-depleted T cells, or PBMCs came the material, which was cDNA or gDNA.

Germline V lookup: CDR1 LGHNA, CDR2 YSLEER. J was trimmed by 7 bases and V by 0 bases; bases with no gene match: 6. The CDR3 sequence is 15 residues long. As processed by the authors: Reference gene primer amplification gave estimated nucleated cell counts. The data were produced by immunoSEQ multiplex PCR, yet TCRdb's version contains in-frame clones alone and is incomplete. The DNA was the basis for D and trimming; V, J and clone size are from that table. The data show around 140,000 clones, around 85% seen once. The chain joins TRBV4-3 to TRBJ1-2, with 9 bases lining up with TRBD1. This TCR derives from a woman over 75 with acute or convalescent COVID-19. Specimen: peripheral blood. CDR3 in amino acids: CASSQDEGTGLGYTF. The CDR3 nucleotides read TGCGCCAGCAGCCAAGATGAGGGGACAGGGCTTGGCTACACCTTC.